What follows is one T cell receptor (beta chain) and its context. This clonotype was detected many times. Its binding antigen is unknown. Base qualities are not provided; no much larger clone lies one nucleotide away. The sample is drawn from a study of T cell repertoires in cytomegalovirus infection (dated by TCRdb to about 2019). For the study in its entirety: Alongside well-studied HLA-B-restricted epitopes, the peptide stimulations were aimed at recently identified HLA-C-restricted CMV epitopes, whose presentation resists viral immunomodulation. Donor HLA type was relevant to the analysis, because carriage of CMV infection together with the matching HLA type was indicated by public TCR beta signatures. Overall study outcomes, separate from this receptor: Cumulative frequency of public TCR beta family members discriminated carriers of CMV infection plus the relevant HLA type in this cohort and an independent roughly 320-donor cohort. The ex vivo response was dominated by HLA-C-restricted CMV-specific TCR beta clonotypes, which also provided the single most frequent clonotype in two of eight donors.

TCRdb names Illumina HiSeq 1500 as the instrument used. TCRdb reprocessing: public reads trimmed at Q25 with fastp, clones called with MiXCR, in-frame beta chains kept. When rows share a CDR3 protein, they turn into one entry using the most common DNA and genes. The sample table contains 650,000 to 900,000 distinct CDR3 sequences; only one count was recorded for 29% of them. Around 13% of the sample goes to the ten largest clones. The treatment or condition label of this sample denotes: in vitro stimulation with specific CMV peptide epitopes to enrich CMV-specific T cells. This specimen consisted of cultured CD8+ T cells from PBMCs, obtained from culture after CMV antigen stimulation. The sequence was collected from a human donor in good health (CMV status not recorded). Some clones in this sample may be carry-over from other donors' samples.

In nucleotides, the sequence is TGTGCCAGCAGTGAAGCTTTAGCAGGGGGAGGGTACAATGAGCAGTTCTTC. Its coded protein is CASSEALAGGGYNEQFF. Rearrangement joined TRBV6-1 to TRBJ2-1; the D gene is perhaps TRBD1 or TRBD2, each of them matching over 7 bases. In the germline V gene, CDR1 corresponds to MNHNS and CDR2 to SASEGT. V lost 0 bases and J lost 4 bases; the stretch between them is 16 bases long. Its CDR3 holds 17 amino acids, cysteine through phenylalanine. The entry retains the CDR3 DNA only, 51 bases that are in frame from base 1.